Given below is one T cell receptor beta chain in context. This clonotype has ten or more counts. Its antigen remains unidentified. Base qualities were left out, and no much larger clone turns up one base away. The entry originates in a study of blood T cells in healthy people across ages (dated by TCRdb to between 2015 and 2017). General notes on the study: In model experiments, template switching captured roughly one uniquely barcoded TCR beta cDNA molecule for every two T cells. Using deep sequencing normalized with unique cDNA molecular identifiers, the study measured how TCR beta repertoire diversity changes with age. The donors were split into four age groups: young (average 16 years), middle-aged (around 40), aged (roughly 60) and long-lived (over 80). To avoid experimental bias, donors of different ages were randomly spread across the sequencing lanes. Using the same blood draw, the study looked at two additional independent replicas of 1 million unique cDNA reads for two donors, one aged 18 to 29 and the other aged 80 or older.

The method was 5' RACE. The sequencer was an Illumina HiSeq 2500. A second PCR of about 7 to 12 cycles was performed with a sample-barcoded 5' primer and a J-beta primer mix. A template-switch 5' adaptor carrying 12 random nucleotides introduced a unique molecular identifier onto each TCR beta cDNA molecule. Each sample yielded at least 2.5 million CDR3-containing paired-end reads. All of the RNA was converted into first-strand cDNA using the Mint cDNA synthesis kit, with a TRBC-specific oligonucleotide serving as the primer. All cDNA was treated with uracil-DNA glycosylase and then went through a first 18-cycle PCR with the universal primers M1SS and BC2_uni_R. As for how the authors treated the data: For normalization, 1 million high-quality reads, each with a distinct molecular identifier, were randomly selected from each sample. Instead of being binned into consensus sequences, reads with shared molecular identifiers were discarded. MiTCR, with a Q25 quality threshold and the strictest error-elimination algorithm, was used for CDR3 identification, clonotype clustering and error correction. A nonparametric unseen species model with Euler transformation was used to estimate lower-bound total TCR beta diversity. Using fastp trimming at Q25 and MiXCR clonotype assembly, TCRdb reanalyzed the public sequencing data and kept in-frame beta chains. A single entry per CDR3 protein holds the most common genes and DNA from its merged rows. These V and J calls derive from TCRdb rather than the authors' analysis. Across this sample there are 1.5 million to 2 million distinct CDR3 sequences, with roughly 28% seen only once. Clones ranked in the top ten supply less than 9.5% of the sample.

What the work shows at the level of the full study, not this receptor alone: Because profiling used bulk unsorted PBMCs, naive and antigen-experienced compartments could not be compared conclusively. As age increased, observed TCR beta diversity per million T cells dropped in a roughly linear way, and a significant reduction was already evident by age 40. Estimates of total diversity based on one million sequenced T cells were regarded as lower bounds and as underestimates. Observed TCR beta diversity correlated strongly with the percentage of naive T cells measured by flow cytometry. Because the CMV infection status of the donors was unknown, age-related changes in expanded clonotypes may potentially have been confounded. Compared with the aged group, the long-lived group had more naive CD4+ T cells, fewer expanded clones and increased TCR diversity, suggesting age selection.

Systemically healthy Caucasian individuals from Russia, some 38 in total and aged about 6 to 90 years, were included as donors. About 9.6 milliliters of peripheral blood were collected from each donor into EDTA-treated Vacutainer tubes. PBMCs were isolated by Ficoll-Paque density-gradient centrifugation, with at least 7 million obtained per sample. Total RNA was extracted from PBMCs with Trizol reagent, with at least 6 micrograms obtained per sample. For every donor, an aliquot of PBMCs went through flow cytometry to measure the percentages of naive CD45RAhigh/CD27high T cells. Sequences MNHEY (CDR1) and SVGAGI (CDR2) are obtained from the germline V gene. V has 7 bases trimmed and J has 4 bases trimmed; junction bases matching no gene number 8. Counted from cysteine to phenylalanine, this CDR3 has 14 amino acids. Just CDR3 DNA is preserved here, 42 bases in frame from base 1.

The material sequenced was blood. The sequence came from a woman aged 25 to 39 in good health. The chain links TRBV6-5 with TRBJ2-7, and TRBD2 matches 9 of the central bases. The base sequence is TGTGCCAGCAAACATAGCGGGGGAATGTACGAGCAGTACTTC. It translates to CASKHSGGMYEQYF.